This TCR beta chain came from a study of T cell repertoires in cytomegalovirus infection. Study conclusions and caveats: Accumulated public TCR beta family frequency recognized individuals carrying CMV together with the relevant HLA. Dominating the ex vivo response were TCR beta clonotypes that were CMV-specific and HLA-C-restricted.

Each CDR3 protein is one row after TCRdb ran MiXCR on the reads. The sample consists of about 240,000 distinct CDR3 sequences, around 6.2% of them appearing once. About this clonotype: Its antigen is undetermined.

Trimming left V 5 bases short and J 0 bases short, with 5 bases between. Per germline, CDR1 SQVTM and CDR2 ANQGSEA. The CDR3 totals 12 residues. This receptor was obtained from a human donor in good health (CMV status not recorded). Some clones in this sample may be carry-over from other donors' samples. The chain links TRBV29-1 to TRBJ2-1; D remains ambiguous. The sample comprised PBMCs. The CDR3 nucleotides are TGCAGCGTTCCAGCCTCCTACAATGAGCAGTTCTTC. Protein product: CSVPASYNEQFF.